This T cell receptor (beta chain) stems from a study of CD8 T cells in ankylosing spondylitis. Study observations and caveats: Prior work had noted some motif variants in reactive arthritis blood and synovial fluid. Significantly higher representation of disease-linked clones was reported for matched ankylosing spondylitis synovial fluid. Ankylosing spondylitis blood appeared to carry a characteristic TCR beta motif of several highly homologous variants. CD8+ disease-linked clones were present at relatively low frequencies in blood.

CDR3 length: 14 residues. J gave up 2 bases and V 5 bases, and 5 bases lay outside the gene matches. 5'-RACE, quantitative and with molecular barcodes, yielded the TCR beta libraries. TCRdb ran MiXCR on the 5' RACE reads and lists one entry per CDR3 protein. Among over 700,000 distinct CDR3 sequences listed, 19% were seen once. This clonotype has more than one count but fewer than ten. Its antigen is as yet unknown. The gene calls are TRBV12-3 or TRBV12-4 and TRBJ2-7; 8 bases fit TRBD2. The specimen sequenced was blood, either unsorted or a sorted T cell fraction (not recorded which). The source is a male donor with ankylosing spondylitis. In DNA, the CDR3 is TGTGCCAGCAGTCCCCAGCGGGGGCCCTACGAGCAGTACTTC. Its protein is CASSPQRGPYEQYF.